The T cell receptor beta chain described here comes from a study of CXCR3-negative and CXCR3-positive naive CD8 T cells. Whole-study context: Sequencing gave roughly 130 million TRB reads overall, about 1.5 +/- 0.3 million per library. General study findings and limits: The study found more hydrophobic TRB CDR3s in CXCR3-positive naive cells than in CXCR3-negative naive cells. With respect to TRBV-TRBJ usage, naive CXCR3-negative and CXCR3-positive cells were similar; memory differed. Naive subsets displayed similar surface CD5, and TCR strength was inferred from TRB CDR3 properties.

The germline V gene encodes CDR1 SGHAT and CDR2 FQNNGV. CDR3 size: 13 residues. It was by 5' RACE with UMI labels that the TRB cDNA libraries were prepared. TCRdb reprocessed the 5' RACE reads, with one entry per CDR3 protein and no DNA. This sample's table reports tens of thousands of distinct CDR3 sequences. Worth noting for this clonotype: Its antigen is not identified.

Material: naive CXCR3+ CD8+ T cells from blood. The sample's subset: CD45RO-CCR7+CD27+CD95- naive CD8+ T cells expressing CXCR3 (TNR3+). This receptor was taken from a human donor in good health. Some clones in this sample may be carry-over from other donors' samples. The rearrangement uses TRBV11-2 and TRBJ2-7. The CDR3 sequence: CASSLSESYEQYF. The entire variable domain, with the rest obtained from reference TRBV11-2 and TRBJ2-7, is as follows: EAGVAQSPRYKIIEKRQSVAFWCNPISGHATLYWYQQILGQGPKLLIQFQNNGVVDDSQLPKDRFSAERLKGVDSTLKIQPAKLEDSAVYLCASSLSESYEQYFGPGTRLTVT.